This T cell receptor (beta chain) was documented in a study of shared clonotypes between healthy human individuals. J gave up 1 base and V 3 bases, and 3 bases lay outside the gene matches. The CDR3 is made up of 15 amino acids. CDR1 MDHEN and CDR2 SYDVKM come from the germline V gene. All donors were healthy HIV-negative adults lacking recent acute infections or vaccinations. Only a few counts were recorded for this clone. Its antigen is unidentified. Sequenced by immunoSEQ multiplex PCR; TCRdb stores in-frame clones only, minus some. In the table there are fewer than 1.6 million clones, 97% to 99% of which are singletons. The study's findings and limits: On the whole, naive subsets had larger estimated richness than memory subsets had.

The genes are TRBV28 and TRBJ1-5; TRBD1 agrees at 7 bases. The sample taken for sequencing was naive CD4+ T cells sorted from blood. Indicated subset: CD45RA+ positively selected. The receptor was derived from a man aged 30 to 39 in good health. The CDR3 sequence is CASSFPGQSNQPQHF. The CDR3 bases are TGTGCCAGCAGTTTCCCGGGACAGAGCAATCAGCCCCAGCATTTT.